Listed here are 19 T cell receptor beta chains from one sample, sequenced in a study of PD-L1 blockade in urothelial cancer listed by TCRdb under 2017. Library generation was performed with the immunoSEQ multiplex PCR assay. In its TCRdb copy, this immuneACCESS table keeps in-frame sequences only and misses some clones. Where compared with another copy, unresolved V genes explain less than half of these, and the others have no known cause. This sample lists tens of thousands of clones; 82% were detected once. The ten largest clones capture roughly 1.6% of the sample. The meaning of the sample's time point label: peripheral blood 6 weeks after treatment start. Sequenced material: PBMCs, taken around atezolizumab (anti-PD-L1) treatment. These receptors all come from a man in his 70s with urothelial cancer.

The chain is built from TRBV5-1 and TRBJ2-3; TRBD2 matches at 8 bases. This CDR3 contains 15 residues. CDR1 and CDR2 from the germline V gene are SGHRS and YFSETQ. V trimming: 1 base; J trimming: 0 bases; junction bases outside the gene matches: 1. In DNA, the CDR3 is TGCGCCAGCAGCTTGAGCGGGAGTAGCACAGATACGCAGTATTTT. Its protein is CASSLSGSSTDTQYF.

The V call is TRBV7-2, the J call TRBJ1-5, with no clear D. In germline, CDR1 is SGHTA, CDR2 FQGNSA. V was clipped by 5 bases and J by 4 bases, with 9 bases between them. The CDR3 length is 13 residues. The CDR3 region has the DNA TGTGCCAGCAGCGCCCAGTCGAATCAGCCCCAGCATTTT. Translating it yields CASSAQSNQPQHF. The variable domain in full, completed from reference TRBV7-2 and TRBJ1-5, reads GAGVSQSPSNKVTEKGKDVELRCDPISGHTALYWYRQSLGQGLEFLIYFQGNSAPDKSGLPSDRFSAERTGGSVSTLTIQRTQQEDSAVYLCASSAQSNQPQHFGDGTRLSIL.

This chain uses TRBV28 with TRBJ1-2; the D is unclear. The CDR3 consists of 11 residues. Germline V gene sequence: CDR1 MDHEN, CDR2 SYDVKM. V shed 5 bases and J shed 8 bases, with 9 bases lying between them. The CDR3 region has the DNA TGTGCCAGCAGTCAGAGGGCGGGCTACACCTTC. This sequence encodes CASSQRAGYTF.

V gene TRBV6-5 combines with J gene TRBJ1-3; D possibly corresponds to TRBD1 (5 bases). Germline assignment: CDR1 MNHEY and CDR2 SVGAGI. The CDR3 loop spans 15 amino acids. Deletions cut 6 bases from V and 0 bases from J, with 12 bases between. The CDR3 nucleotides read TGTGCCAGCAGAACCGGGACTGCCTCTGGAAACACCATATATTTT. Translating it yields CASRTGTASGNTIYF.

The chain employs TRBV19 and TRBJ2-1; 10 positions match TRBD2. With 5 bases clipped from V and 2 bases from J, the junction kept 18 bases outside the gene matches. Per germline, CDR1 LNHDA and CDR2 SQIVND (reference sequence). This CDR3 comprises 20 residues. The CDR3 DNA sequence: TGTGCCAGTAGTGAGTTCGGAGCGTCTAGCGGGAGTTTGCCCTACAATGAGCAGTTCTTC. Translating it yields CASSEFGASSGSLPYNEQFF.

The chain links TRBV5-1 to TRBJ1-2; 9 nucleotides line up with TRBD1. This CDR3 is 15 amino acids long. The germline V gene has CDR1 SGHRS and CDR2 YFSETQ. V was clipped by 4 bases and J by 2 bases; unmatched bases: 6. The DNA of the CDR3 is TGCGCCAGCAGCCCGACAGGGGGAAGAAACTATGGCTACACCTTC. Its translation: CASSPTGGRNYGYTF.

This chain uses TRBV28 with TRBJ1-5, with a weak D call TRBD1 (5 bases). The germline V gene encodes CDR1 MDHEN and CDR2 SYDVKM. V was cut by 1 base and J by 0 bases, with 16 bases left in between. This CDR3 is built from 18 residues. CDR3 sequence (DNA): TGTGCCAGCAGTTTATACTCCAAGGCAGGGTATAGCAATCAGCCCCAGCATTTT. Translated: CASSLYSKAGYSNQPQHF.

In this sample, this clone is medium-sized. The chain is built from TRBV9 and TRBJ1-2, with D perhaps TRBD1 (5 bases). The CDR3 is 15 amino acids. In germline, CDR1 is SGDLS, CDR2 YYNGEE. V was shortened by 0 bases and J by 4 bases, with 13 bases between the two germline ends. The DNA of the CDR3 is TGTGCCAGCAGCGTAGATGAGACAGATTTCTATGGCTACACCTTC. Amino acid sequence: CASSVDETDFYGYTF.

The chain carries TRBV29-1 and TRBJ2-4, with 9 positions matching TRBD2. V shed 7 bases and J 3 bases; nucleotides not matched to a gene: 4. The germline gives CDR1 SQVTM, CDR2 ANQGSEA. The CDR3 covers 13 residues. CDR3 nucleotide sequence: TGCAGCGGCGCGGGAGGGAGCAAAAACATTCAGTACTTC. It specifies CSGAGGSKNIQYF.

J is TRBJ1-5 and V is TRBV30; D unresolved. The CDR3 covers 13 residues. The germline V gene encodes CDR1 GTSNPN and CDR2 SVGIG (reference sequence). V was shortened by 0 bases and J by 6 bases, with 9 bases between the two germline ends. CDR3 region: CAWSVVSGQPQHF. The CDR3, as DNA: TGTGCCTGGAGTGTAGTATCCGGTCAGCCCCAGCATTTT.

The chain joins TRBV29-1 to TRBJ1-4, with 7 bases identical to TRBD1. From germline, CDR1 is SQVTM and CDR2 ANQGSEA. Losses at the gene ends were 7 bases for V and 6 bases for J; bases not matched to a gene: 11. This CDR3 spans 14 amino acids. The CDR3 nucleotides are TGCAGCGCCTACAGGGGAAGGAGTTATGAAAAACTGTTTTTT. It encodes CSAYRGRSYEKLFF.

This clone was recorded only once. The chain joins TRBV5-1 to TRBJ2-3; D call uncertain. The CDR3 has 13 residues. V dropped 4 bases and J dropped 1 base, with 7 bases sitting between them. Germline lookup yields CDR1 SGHRS and CDR2 YFSETQ. The CDR3 protein is CASSEGGTDTQYF. CDR3 sequence (DNA): TGCGCCAGCAGCGAAGGAGGCACAGATACGCAGTATTTT.

The V call is TRBV27, the J call TRBJ1-5; D remains ambiguous. Trimming removed 0 bases from V and 2 bases from J, with 8 bases in between. CDR3 length equals 15 residues. Germline CDR1 MNHEY, CDR2 SMNVEV (reference sequence). In nucleotides, the CDR3 is TGTGCCAGCAGTTTATCGGGCTGGGGCAATCAGCCCCAGCATTTT. Residues: CASSLSGWGNQPQHF.

The J gene is TRBJ2-1, the V gene TRBV7-9; 10 bases line up with TRBD2. The CDR3 is 15 residues long. CDR1 is SEHNR and CDR2 is FQNEAQ in the germline V gene (reference sequence). V lost 2 bases, J lost 8 bases, and 6 bases stayed unmatched. CDR3: CASSLLAGAGDEQFF. As DNA, the CDR3 is TGTGCCAGCAGCTTACTAGCGGGAGCGGGCGATGAGCAGTTCTTC.

The chain uses TRBV11-3 and TRBJ2-1; 12 bases map to TRBD1. CDR1 is SGHNT, CDR2 YENEEA, per germline. This CDR3 region has 15 residues. Losses at the gene ends were 5 bases for V and 6 bases for J; bases not matched to a gene: 5. The CDR3 DNA follows: TGTGCCAGCAGCCGGGACAGGGGGCAAGTCAATGAGCAGTTCTTC. Its translation is CASSRDRGQVNEQFF.

The rearrangement joins TRBV18 to TRBJ2-7, with D perhaps matching TRBD1 (6 bases). The V end lost 0 bases, the J end lost 2 bases, and 11 bases lay between the germline ends. Germline values: CDR1 KGHSH, CDR2 LQKENI. The CDR3 runs to 15 residues. CDR3 loop: CASSPPSRGTYEQYF. CDR3 DNA: TGTGCCAGCTCACCACCGTCCAGGGGCACCTACGAGCAGTACTTC.

The V and J genes are TRBV28 and TRBJ1-2; 9 nucleotides agree with TRBD1. The CDR3 has 15 residues. Germline CDR1 MDHEN, CDR2 SYDVKM. The V and J ends lost 3 bases and 6 bases, in that order; junction bases with no gene match: 8. The CDR3: CASSFGTGSADGYTF. The CDR3 DNA reads as TGTGCCAGCAGTTTCGGGACAGGGTCGGCGGATGGCTACACCTTC.

This clone was seen a single time. The chain links TRBV5-1 to TRBJ1-3, with D uncertain. Trimming shortened V by 6 bases and J by 0 bases, and 7 bases separated the two germline ends. The length of the CDR3 is 13 residues. Germline lookup yields CDR1 SGHRS and CDR2 YFSETQ. The CDR3 region is CASTTTSGNTIYF. Here the CDR3 DNA reads TGCGCCAGCACGACAACCTCTGGAAACACCATATATTTT.

This rearrangement joins TRBV4-2 to TRBJ2-7, with D perhaps matching TRBD1 (6 bases). This CDR3 is 14 amino acids long. V was cut by 0 bases and J by 6 bases, with 12 bases left in between. Germline V CDR1 and CDR2: LGHNA, YNFKEQ. The DNA for the CDR3 is TGTGCCAGCAGCCAAGATATGGACAGCCGCGAGCAGTACTTC. This sequence encodes CASSQDMDSREQYF.